This T cell receptor beta chain is drawn from a study of cytomegalovirus exposure and HLA in healthy donors. On the study more broadly: Unique TCR beta sequences numbering some 110 million came from approximately 180 million T cells in an earlier analysis.

General study results and limits: The study had only CMV serostatus as immune exposure information.

The trim removed 1 base at V and 5 bases at J, leaving 1 base unmatched. The V gene's germline CDR1 is LNHDA and CDR2 SQIVND (reference sequence). This CDR3 spans 14 amino acids. The study ran its PCR with 60 Vbeta and 13 Jbeta primers. TCRdb's table, derived via immunoSEQ multiplex PCR, lists solely in-frame clones and lacks some. The data hold 180,000 or so clones, with more than 60% observed a single time. Comments on this clone: The antigen remains unidentified.

The receptor was isolated from a woman between 35 and 50 years old in good health and CMV-seropositive. The sample consisted of PBMCs. The chain couples TRBV19 to TRBJ1-5, with 8 bases aligning to TRBD1. CDR3 nucleotide sequence: TGTGCCAGTAGTATAGGGGACAGGTATCAGCCCCAGCATTTT. Its protein is CASSIGDRYQPQHF.